Following are 30 T cell receptor beta chains from one sample sequenced in a study of cytomegalovirus exposure and HLA in healthy donors. Both 60 Vbeta primers and 13 Jbeta primers went into the PCR. Sequencing was performed with immunoSEQ multiplex PCR; in TCRdb, only in-frame clones are kept and a portion is missing. The repertoire holds about 180,000 clones, with about 81% as singletons. The sample was PBMCs. The source is a woman in her 30s in good health and CMV-seronegative.

The chain joins TRBV19 to TRBJ1-2; TRBD1 matches at 10 bases. V trimming: 7 bases; J trimming: 2 bases; junction bases outside the gene matches: 7. The CDR3 contains 15 residues. Germline values: CDR1 LNHDA, CDR2 SQIVND (reference sequence). The CDR3 DNA follows: TGTGCCAGTACCAGCCGGACAGGGGGAAACTATGGCTACACCTTC. Protein product: CASTSRTGGNYGYTF. Drawing the rest from reference TRBV19 and TRBJ1-2, the complete variable domain is DGGITQSPKYLFRKEGQNVTLSCEQNLNHDAMYWYRQDPGQGLRLIYYSQIVNDFQKGDIAEGYSVSREKKESFPLTVTSAQKNPTAFYLCASTSRTGGNYGYTFGSGTRLTVV.

This clone came up once. This chain uses TRBV28 with TRBJ2-7; D might be TRBD2 (5 bases). Germline CDR1 is MDHEN and CDR2 is SYDVKM. The CDR3 is made up of 12 amino acids. V was cut by 4 bases and J by 9 bases, with 13 bases left in between. The CDR3 reads CASSSPPEGQYF. CDR3 nucleotides: TGTGCCAGCAGTTCCCCTCCCGAGGGGCAGTACTTC.

The chain recombines TRBV7-9 with TRBJ2-7; D remains ambiguous. The germline V gene encodes CDR1 SEHNR and CDR2 FQNEAQ (reference sequence). The CDR3 totals 14 residues. Trimming removed 1 base from V and 7 bases from J, with 14 bases in between. The CDR3 DNA sequence: TGTGCCAGCAGCTTAGGCGCAACCGAGGTGGAGCAGTACTTC. It yields the protein CASSLGATEVEQYF.

V usage is TRBV30 and J usage is TRBJ2-3, with 8 bases fitting TRBD2. Germline V lookup: CDR1 GTSNPN, CDR2 SVGIG (reference sequence). The V and J ends lost 0 bases and 5 bases, in that order; junction bases with no gene match: 10. The CDR3 consists of 16 residues. CDR3 in amino acids: CAWSVPAGVPEDTQYF. DNA for the CDR3: TGTGCCTGGAGTGTACCAGCGGGAGTTCCGGAAGATACGCAGTATTTT.

This clone occurred once. The rearrangement uses TRBV9 and TRBJ2-3, with a possible D match to TRBD2 (5 bases). With 3 bases removed from V and 5 bases from J, the gap between germline ends came to 7 bases. CDR1 and CDR2 (germline): SGDLS, YYNGEE. The CDR3 runs 12 residues. The CDR3 nucleotides read TGTGCCAGCAGCGGAGGGATAGATACGCAGTATTTT. This codes for CASSGGIDTQYF.

The chain recombines TRBV7-2 with TRBJ2-3; 14 bases align to TRBD2. Trimming took 4 bases from V and 2 from J; bases not matched to a gene: 2. Germline V lookup: CDR1 SGHTA, CDR2 FQGNSA. CDR3 size: 16 residues. The CDR3 nucleotides are TGTGCCAGCAGCTGGACTAGCGGGGGGCCCACAGATACGCAGTATTTT. Its translation is CASSWTSGGPTDTQYF.

CDR3 DNA sequence: TGTGCCAGCAGCCTCCTGACTAGCGGAAACACCGGGGAGCTGTTTTTT. Its protein is CASSLLTSGNTGELFF. The V call is TRBV7-7, the J call TRBJ2-2; 9 bases are shared with TRBD2. The germline V gene has CDR1 SSHAT and CDR2 FNYEAQ (reference sequence). Trimming took 5 bases from V and 2 from J; bases not matched to a gene: 6. The CDR3 runs to 16 residues.

On this clone: A junction boundary mismatches the germline segment, possibly from a read error. The chain combines TRBV7-9 with TRBJ1-2; D is undetermined. Looked up from germline, CDR1 is SEHNR and CDR2 is FQNEAQ (reference sequence). This CDR3 contains 12 residues. The CDR3 DNA reads as TGTTCCAGCACATCCTCTGTGGGCGGCTACACCTTC. It translates to CSSTSSVGGYTF.

V gene TRBV9 combines with J gene TRBJ2-7; TRBD2 matches at 7 bases. With V trimmed by 1 base and J by 0 bases, 4 bases remained unmatched. The CDR3 has 15 amino acids. Germline V gene lookup returns CDR1 SGDLS and CDR2 YYNGEE. The CDR3 region is CASSVTGRFSYEQYF. In nucleotides, the CDR3 is TGTGCCAGCAGCGTAACCGGGAGGTTCTCCTACGAGCAGTACTTC.

The chain links TRBV9 to TRBJ1-5; D not resolved. Trimming stripped 1 base from V and 3 bases from J, with 11 bases between. Germline V gene sequence: CDR1 SGDLS, CDR2 YYNGEE. This CDR3 comprises 15 residues. CDR3 sequence: CASSVSPQLNQPQHF. CDR3 nucleotide sequence: TGTGCCAGCAGCGTAAGTCCACAGCTCAATCAGCCCCAGCATTTT.

The rearrangement joins TRBV4-2 to TRBJ2-3; no clear D gene. Germline lookup yields CDR1 LGHNA and CDR2 YNFKEQ. V was pared by 4 bases and J by 0 bases, with 5 bases between. The CDR3 covers 13 residues. The CDR3 protein is CASSPPSTDTQYF. CDR3 bases: TGTGCCAGCAGCCCTCCGAGCACAGATACGCAGTATTTT.

This chain connects TRBV7-9 to TRBJ2-7; 7 bases are shared with TRBD1. Germline CDR1 SEHNR, CDR2 FQNEAQ (reference sequence). The J segment lost 2 bases and the V segment lost 5 bases, leaving 6 bases of the junction unmatched. CDR3 size: 14 residues. This CDR3 is CASSPRDSTYEQYF. As DNA, the CDR3 is TGTGCCAGCAGCCCCCGGGACAGCACCTACGAGCAGTACTTC.

The V and J genes are TRBV28 and TRBJ2-7, with 9 bases matching TRBD1. V shed 5 bases, J shed 4 bases, and the junction held 12 bases outside the gene matches. Germline CDR1 is MDHEN and CDR2 is SYDVKM. The CDR3 sequence is 16 residues long. The CDR3 sequence is CASSILTGTGSYEQYF. Here the CDR3 DNA reads TGTGCCAGCAGTATCCTTACCGGGACAGGGAGTTACGAGCAGTACTTC.

There are a few counts of this clone. A read error may produce the germline difference seen at one junction end. V is TRBV7-9 and J is TRBJ1-6; no firm D call. The CDR3 runs 14 residues. Germline CDR1 is SEHNR and CDR2 is FQNEAQ (reference sequence). This chain's CDR3 is CSSHPRGDNSPLHF. DNA of the CDR3: TGTTCCAGCCACCCCCGGGGTGATAATTCACCCCTCCACTTT.

Note on this clone: A junction end diverges from the germline sequence, so it may reflect a read error. The gene calls are TRBV7-9 and TRBJ2-7; TRBD1 agrees at 8 bases. The CDR3 length is 13 residues. Germline CDR1 and CDR2: SEHNR and FQNEAQ (reference sequence). The CDR3 nucleotides read TGTTCCAGCAGCCCTGGACAGGGCTACGAGCAGTACTTC. Its protein is CSSSPGQGYEQYF.

The V and J genes are TRBV2 and TRBJ1-4; D perhaps matches TRBD1 (6 bases). The CDR3 is made up of 13 amino acids. From germline, CDR1 is SNHLY and CDR2 FYNNEI. V shed 8 bases and J shed 9 bases, with 16 bases lying between them. CDR3 in amino acids: CASAGTGNQKLFF. CDR3 in DNA: TGTGCCAGCGCTGGAACAGGGAATCAAAAACTGTTTTTT.

This chain joins TRBV7-2 and TRBJ2-3; 8 bases are shared with TRBD2. This CDR3 spans 15 amino acids. The ends lost 2 bases at V and 2 bases at J; junction bases unmatched: 3. Germline values: CDR1 SGHTA, CDR2 FQGNSA. This CDR3 reads CASSLSSGATDTQYF. Here the CDR3 DNA reads TGTGCCAGCAGCTTAAGTAGCGGGGCCACAGATACGCAGTATTTT.

CDR3 amino acids: CASRPIGSHEQYF. CDR3 nucleotides: TGTGCCAGCAGACCAATCGGGAGCCACGAGCAGTACTTC. This chain connects TRBV27 to TRBJ2-5; tentatively, D is TRBD2 (6 bases). The DNA end favors TRBJ2-7, so the J call may be wrong. The CDR3 spans 13 residues. CDR1 is MNHEY and CDR2 is SMNVEV in the germline V gene (reference sequence).

This sequence joins TRBV5-1 and TRBJ1-1; 12 bases agree with TRBD1. Germline assignment: CDR1 SGHRS and CDR2 YFSETQ. The CDR3 consists of 15 residues. V was clipped by 2 bases and J by 6 bases; unmatched bases: 5. This CDR3 reads CASSLGTGGAAEAFF. CDR3 DNA sequence: TGCGCCAGCAGCTTAGGGACAGGGGGCGCCGCTGAAGCTTTCTTT.

Here the CDR3 reads CASSSDRSSYEQYF. The DNA of the CDR3 is TGTGCCAGCAGCTCTGACAGGTCTTCCTACGAGCAGTACTTC. J is TRBJ2-7 and V is TRBV5-5; maybe TRBD1 (6 bases). The CDR3 has 14 amino acids. CDR1 is SGHKS and CDR2 is YYEKEE in the germline V gene (reference sequence). Trimming took off 3 bases at V and 1 base at J, with 11 bases between the two ends. The whole variable domain, filled in from reference TRBV5-5 and TRBJ2-7, reads DAGVTQSPTHLIKTRGQQVTLRCSPISGHKSVSWYQQVLGQGPQFIFQYYEKEERGRGNFPDRFSARQFPNYSSELNVNALLLGDSALYLCASSSDRSSYEQYFGPGTRLTVT.

In regard to this clone: The junction departs from germline at one end; a sequencing error may be responsible. The V and J genes are TRBV28 and TRBJ2-6; tentative D call: TRBD1 (5 bases). The CDR3 is made up of 19 amino acids. Germline lookup yields CDR1 MDHEN and CDR2 SYDVKM. CDR3 coding DNA: TGTGCCAGCAGTTTTCCCCGACAGTGGCTGAGTTCTGGGGCCAACGGCCTGACTTTC. Its translation is CASSFPRQWLSSGANGLTF. The full variable domain, with the rest looked up from reference TRBV28 and TRBJ2-6, is DVKVTQSSRYLVKRTGEKVFLECVQDMDHENMFWYRQDPGLGLRLIYFSYDVKMKEKGDIPEGYSVSREKKERFSLILESASTNQTSMYLCASSFPRQWLSSGANGLTFGAGSRLTVL.

This clone was seen only a few times. J is TRBJ2-7 and V is TRBV4-3; 8 nucleotides match TRBD1. V lost 4 bases and J lost 2; bases outside the gene matches: 4. In germline, CDR1 is LGHNA, CDR2 YSLEER. The CDR3 runs 14 residues. The CDR3 region is CASSRGQGTYEQYF. CDR3 bases: TGCGCCAGCAGCCGCGGACAGGGAACCTACGAGCAGTACTTC.

This clone was detected only a few times. J is TRBJ2-2 and V is TRBV11-1; D may be TRBD1 (5 bases). This CDR3 contains 14 residues. V dropped 5 bases and J dropped 1 base, with 8 bases sitting between them. Germline V lookup: CDR1 SGHAT, CDR2 FQDESV (reference sequence). CDR3 sequence reads: CASSPQGNTGELFF. The CDR3 nucleotides are TGTGCCAGCAGCCCTCAGGGGAACACCGGGGAGCTGTTTTTT.

The rearrangement uses TRBV27 and TRBJ1-5; D is possibly TRBD1 (6 bases). The CDR3 sequence is 14 residues long. The germline CDR1 and CDR2 sequences are MNHEY and SMNVEV (reference sequence). V lost 6 bases and J lost 0, with 9 bases in between. The CDR3 spells CASRQGNSNQPQHF. CDR3 sequence (DNA): TGTGCCAGCAGACAGGGAAATAGCAATCAGCCCCAGCATTTT.

The chain links TRBV28 to TRBJ1-1; 10 nucleotides line up with TRBD1. Germline V lookup: CDR1 MDHEN, CDR2 SYDVKM. Trimming removed 6 bases from V and 0 bases from J; junction bases left unmatched: 7. This CDR3 has 16 residues. CDR3: CASSPLGQGVNTEAFF. The CDR3 nucleotides are TGTGCCAGCAGCCCCCTCGGACAGGGGGTGAACACTGAAGCTTTCTTT.

The chain carries TRBV28 and TRBJ2-7; D is perhaps TRBD2 (6 bases). Germline V gives CDR1 MDHEN, CDR2 SYDVKM. The CDR3 is made up of 13 amino acids. The V gene lost 7 bases and the J gene lost 5 bases, with 15 bases spanning the gap. This CDR3 reads CASTLGGGDEQYF. CDR3 coding DNA: TGTGCCAGCACCCTCGGCGGAGGGGACGAGCAGTACTTC.

V usage is TRBV5-1 and J usage is TRBJ1-1; D ambiguous. This CDR3 contains 13 residues. The V gene lost 0 bases and the J gene lost 3 bases, with 6 bases spanning the gap. CDR1 is SGHRS and CDR2 is YFSETQ in the germline V gene. The CDR3 DNA reads TGCGCCAGCAGCTTGGCTATAGACACTGAAGCTTTCTTT. It codes for CASSLAIDTEAFF.

The chain has TRBV28 and TRBJ1-5, with 7 bases fitting TRBD1. Germline V lookup: CDR1 MDHEN, CDR2 SYDVKM. The CDR3 totals 13 residues. Germline trimming cut 6 bases from V and 4 bases from J; bases unmatched to any gene: 3. CDR3 in DNA: TGTGCCAGCAGGTCGACAGGGAATCAGCCCCAGCATTTT. Its protein is CASRSTGNQPQHF.

The chain recombines TRBV6-5 with TRBJ2-7, with TRBD2 as a possible D gene (6 bases). This CDR3 comprises 15 residues. Germline CDR1 MNHEY, CDR2 SVGAGI. V was clipped by 3 bases and J by 4 bases, with 16 bases between them. In DNA, the CDR3 is TGTGCCAGCAGTTATTATGGGGGGTTAAGGTACGAGCAGTACTTC. Encoded protein: CASSYYGGLRYEQYF.

The chain recombines TRBV7-9 with TRBJ2-7, with D perhaps matching TRBD2 (6 bases). Germline V gives CDR1 SEHNR, CDR2 FQNEAQ (reference sequence). V was cut by 6 bases and J by 1 base, with 22 bases left in between. The length of the CDR3 is 17 residues. The CDR3 loop is CASSSLGGGPNSYEQYF. The CDR3 coding sequence is TGTGCCAGCAGTTCCCTTGGTGGAGGGCCAAATTCCTACGAGCAGTACTTC. Supplemented by reference TRBV7-9 and TRBJ2-7, the full variable domain reads DTGVSQNPRHKITKRGQNVTFRCDPISEHNRLYWYRQTLGQGPEFLTYFQNEAQLEKSRLLSDRFSAERPKGSFSTLEIQRTEQGDSAMYLCASSSLGGGPNSYEQYFGPGTRLTVT.